The 24 T cell receptor beta chains below were found in one sample sequenced in a study of blood T cells in healthy people across ages (dated by TCRdb to between 2014 and 2017). Library preparation was by 5' RACE. TCRdb records Illumina HiSeq 2500 as the sequencer. A second PCR of about 7 to 12 cycles was performed with a sample-barcoded 5' primer and a J-beta primer mix. The public reads were reanalyzed by TCRdb: fastp trimming at Q25, MiXCR alignment, in-frame beta chains only. Entries that share a CDR3 protein sequence are merged under the most common genes and DNA. The sample contains fewer than 800,000 distinct CDR3 sequences, roughly 49% of them found a single time. Roughly 30% of the sample is taken by the ten largest. The sample consisted of blood. Receptors originate from an older woman in good health.

The CDR3 loop reads CASSWLRSSYNEQFF. The CDR3 DNA reads as TGCGCCAGCAGCTGGTTAAGGAGCTCCTACAATGAGCAGTTCTTC. J is TRBJ2-1 and V is TRBV5-1; D remains unclear. The CDR3 has 15 residues. Trimming removed 3 bases at V and 0 bases at J, with 10 bases between. Germline lookup yields CDR1 SGHRS and CDR2 YFSETQ.

The chain joins TRBV29-1 to TRBJ1-5; 8 nucleotides line up with TRBD1. CDR3 length: 16 amino acids. J gave up 1 base and V 7 bases, and 12 bases lay outside the gene matches. Germline lookup yields CDR1 SQVTM and CDR2 ANQGSEA. CDR3 nucleotide sequence: TGCAGCGCCATCGTTGACAGGGGTTTGAGCAATCAGCCCCAGCATTTT. It codes for CSAIVDRGLSNQPQHF.

This clonotype occurred once. The chain couples TRBV27 to TRBJ2-5; 7 bases line up with TRBD2. Losses at the gene ends were 5 bases for V and 3 bases for J; bases not matched to a gene: 9. The CDR3 extends over 15 amino acids. Germline loops: CDR1 MNHEY, CDR2 SMNVEV (reference sequence). The CDR3: CASSTFTSAKETQYF. The CDR3 nucleotides read TGTGCCAGCAGTACCTTTACTAGCGCCAAAGAGACCCAGTACTTC.

The chain is built from TRBV7-2 and TRBJ2-6; possible D gene TRBD1, 6 bases. V lost 5 bases, J lost 4 bases, and 18 bases lay in between. The CDR3 spans 17 residues. Germline CDR1 SGHTA, CDR2 FQGNSA. As DNA, the CDR3 is TGTGCCAGCAGCCGTAACAGGGATGTGAGAGGGGCCAACGTCCTGACTTTC. Protein sequence: CASSRNRDVRGANVLTF.

Comment on this clonotype: At one boundary the junction diverges from the germline segment, which might be a read error. This chain connects TRBV6-2 or TRBV6-3 to TRBJ1-6, with no clear D. Germline V gives CDR1 MNHEY, CDR2 SVGEGT. CDR3 length equals 17 residues. The CDR3 region has the DNA TGTGCCAGCAGGGAACCGGACGGGTTTTCCTTTAATTCACCCCTCCACTTT. Encoded protein: CASREPDGFSFNSPLHF.

The rearrangement links TRBV4-3 to TRBJ1-4, with D possibly matching TRBD1 (6 bases). Germline assignment: CDR1 LGHNA and CDR2 YSLEER. The length of the CDR3 is 19 residues. The V end lost 1 base, the J end lost 1 base, and 19 bases lay between the germline ends. The CDR3 bases are TGCGCCAGCAGCCAAGCAGGGTTTGGTACAGGGTTAACTAATGAAAAACTGTTTTTT. This translates into CASSQAGFGTGLTNEKLFF.

In this sample, this clonotype turned up a few times. The rearrangement joins TRBV24-1 to TRBJ1-2; D gene uncertain. The CDR3 consists of 8 residues. The V end lost 9 bases, the J end lost 8 bases, and 3 bases lay between the germline ends. Per germline, CDR1 KGHDR and CDR2 SFDVKD. The DNA for the CDR3 is TGTGCCACCCCAGGCTACACCTTC. Its protein product is CATPGYTF.

This chain connects TRBV20-1 to TRBJ1-4; 9 bases align to TRBD1. This CDR3 has 16 amino acids. After removal of 2 bases from V and 8 bases from J, the junction contained 12 bases not matched to a gene. CDR1 DFQATT and CDR2 SNEGSKA come from the germline V gene (reference sequence). CDR3 sequence (DNA): TGCAGTGCTAGACAACAGGGGGCGAGTTCTGTCGAAAAACTGTTTTTT. Amino acid sequence: CSARQQGASSVEKLFF.

This clonotype was found a few times. V and J are TRBV6-5 and TRBJ2-1; 8 nucleotides align to TRBD2. This CDR3 region has 16 residues. V shed 1 base, J shed 8 bases, and the junction held 10 bases outside the gene matches. In germline, CDR1 is MNHEY, CDR2 SVGAGI. CDR3 DNA sequence: TGTGCCAGCAGTTACTTTAGCGGGGCGGTCTCCGATGAGCAGTTCTTC. It yields the protein CASSYFSGAVSDEQFF.

A few counts support this clonotype. The CDR3 sequence is CASSGEVGAAWSKTQYF. The CDR3 DNA reads TGTGCCAGCAGCGGGGAGGTTGGGGCAGCCTGGTCAAAGACCCAGTACTTC. V is TRBV7-2 and J is TRBJ2-5; tentative D call: TRBD2 (6 bases). The V gene lost 5 bases and the J gene lost 6 bases, with 25 bases spanning the gap. The CDR3 length is 17 residues. Germline loops: CDR1 SGHTA, CDR2 FQGNSA.

V gene TRBV20-1 combines with J gene TRBJ2-4; 13 positions agree with TRBD2. The J call may be mistaken, given a closer DNA end match to TRBJ2-7. CDR3 size: 14 residues. Germline CDR1 reads DFQATT; CDR2 reads SNEGSKA (reference sequence). CDR3 loop: CSASLAGGPYEQYF. CDR3 sequence (DNA): TGCAGTGCTTCACTAGCGGGAGGGCCCTACGAGCAGTACTTC.

The chain joins TRBV20-1 to TRBJ2-7; 11 bases agree with TRBD2. Germline V gene lookup returns CDR1 DFQATT and CDR2 SNEGSKA (reference sequence). After removal of 5 bases from V and 7 bases from J, the junction contained 25 bases not matched to a gene. The CDR3 loop spans 19 amino acids. Written as DNA, the CDR3 is TGCAGTGCTGCCGGACCGGGACTAGCGGAAGAAGAGTTATACAATGAGCAGTACTTC. It is translated as CSAAGPGLAEEELYNEQYF.

The CDR3 here is CASSAQGLAEETQYF. The CDR3 DNA sequence: TGCGCCAGCAGCGCCCAGGGACTAGCGGAAGAGACCCAGTACTTC. The chain carries TRBV5-1 and TRBJ2-4, with 11 bases matching TRBD2. The closer fit of TRBJ2-5 to the DNA end suggests the J call may be wrong. The CDR3 extends over 15 amino acids. CDR1 is SGHRS, CDR2 YFSETQ, per germline.

The rearrangement links TRBV5-5 to TRBJ2-7; tentative D call: TRBD2 (6 bases). This CDR3 spans 15 amino acids. Germline V gene lookup returns CDR1 SGHKS and CDR2 YYEKEE (reference sequence). V lost 0 bases, J lost 6 bases, and 16 bases lay in between. CDR3 nucleotides: TGTGCCAGCAGCTTGGTGGCGGGACGGTCCCCCGAGCAGTACTTC. This codes for CASSLVAGRSPEQYF.

This chain connects TRBV20-1 to TRBJ2-1; tentative D call: TRBD1 (6 bases). This CDR3 spans 14 amino acids. The ends were cut back, 7 bases at V and 0 bases at J, with 13 bases in the middle. Germline CDR1 DFQATT, CDR2 SNEGSKA (reference sequence). Here the CDR3 reads CSGLGASSYNEQFF. CDR3 sequence (DNA): TGCAGTGGCTTGGGGGCTAGCTCCTACAATGAGCAGTTCTTC.

The chain uses TRBV10-3 and TRBJ2-5; D is unclear. V shed 2 bases and J shed 1 base, with 8 bases lying between them. The length of the CDR3 is 14 residues. In germline, CDR1 is ENHRY, CDR2 SYGVKD. CDR3: CAISERQRQETQYF. CDR3 coding DNA: TGTGCCATCAGTGAGAGGCAGCGCCAAGAGACCCAGTACTTC.

This clonotype has a single count. This chain links TRBV28 with TRBJ2-2; D is ambiguous. The germline V gene has CDR1 MDHEN and CDR2 SYDVKM. Trimming shortened V by 3 bases and J by 8 bases, and 22 bases separated the two germline ends. CDR3 length: 17 residues. The CDR3: CASSFKSRQVSTGELFF. In DNA, the CDR3 is TGTGCCAGCAGTTTCAAGTCCAGGCAGGTTTCCACTGGGGAGCTGTTTTTT.

This clonotype was observed a handful of times. The genes are TRBV7-9 and TRBJ1-1; tentative D call: TRBD1 (5 bases). This CDR3 is 17 amino acids long. Germline CDR1 SEHNR, CDR2 FQNEAQ (reference sequence). V was shortened by 5 bases and J by 1 base, with 20 bases between the two germline ends. CDR3 loop: CASSPDGTWGPNTEAFF. The CDR3 DNA is TGTGCCAGCAGCCCCGACGGGACCTGGGGTCCGAACACTGAAGCTTTCTTT.

This rearrangement joins TRBV7-3 to TRBJ1-2, with TRBD1 as a possible D gene (6 bases). V gave up 6 bases and J gave up 3 bases, with 11 bases separating them. Looked up from germline, CDR1 is SGHTA and CDR2 is FQGTGA. This CDR3 contains 13 residues. The chain's CDR3 is CASSTQGDYGYTF. The CDR3, as DNA: TGTGCCAGCAGTACACAGGGAGACTATGGCTACACCTTC.

This CDR3 reads CASRPTGGSYEQYF. CDR3 bases: TGTGCCAGCAGACCCACAGGGGGCTCTTACGAGCAGTACTTC. V usage is TRBV12-3 or TRBV12-4 and J usage is TRBJ2-7; 9 bases align to TRBD1. This CDR3 contains 14 residues. The junction had 7 bases not matched to a gene; V was cut back by 6 bases and J by 4 bases.

CDR3 DNA sequence: TGTGCCAGCAGGGGGGGGCTAGCGGGGGCCTACAATGAGCAGTTCTTC. As protein: CASRGGLAGAYNEQFF. The chain joins TRBV2 to TRBJ2-1; 10 bases fit TRBD2. The J segment lost 2 bases and the V segment lost 6 bases, leaving 7 bases of the junction unmatched. CDR3 length: 16 residues. Germline V gene sequence: CDR1 SNHLY, CDR2 FYNNEI.

Only one count was recorded for this clonotype. This chain links TRBV4-3 with TRBJ1-1; D is possibly TRBD1 (6 bases). In germline, CDR1 is LGHNA, CDR2 YSLEER. V was clipped by 7 bases and J by 4 bases, with 16 bases between them. CDR3 length: 14 residues. The CDR3, as DNA: TGCGCCAGCACTACCGGACAGTTGTTCACTGAAGCTTTCTTT. This gives the protein CASTTGQLFTEAFF.

The chain carries TRBV6-5 and TRBJ2-3; 10 bases fit TRBD2. Trimming at V came to 6 bases and at J to 4 bases, leaving 10 bases not matched to a gene. The CDR3 has 16 residues. Germline V gene lookup returns CDR1 MNHEY and CDR2 SVGAGI. The CDR3 DNA reads as TGTGCCAGCAGCCGAGGACTAGCGGCGGGCGCAGATACGCAGTATTTT. This encodes CASSRGLAAGADTQYF.

V usage is TRBV28 and J usage is TRBJ1-6; D possibly corresponds to TRBD1 (5 bases). CDR3 length equals 14 residues. Trimming took off 2 bases at V and 12 bases at J, with 14 bases between the two ends. Germline V gene data show CDR1 as MDHEN and CDR2 as SYDVKM. CDR3 sequence (DNA): TGTGCCAGCAGTTTAATTGGGGACGCCCGACCCCTCCACTTT. Translated, it gives CASSLIGDARPLHF.